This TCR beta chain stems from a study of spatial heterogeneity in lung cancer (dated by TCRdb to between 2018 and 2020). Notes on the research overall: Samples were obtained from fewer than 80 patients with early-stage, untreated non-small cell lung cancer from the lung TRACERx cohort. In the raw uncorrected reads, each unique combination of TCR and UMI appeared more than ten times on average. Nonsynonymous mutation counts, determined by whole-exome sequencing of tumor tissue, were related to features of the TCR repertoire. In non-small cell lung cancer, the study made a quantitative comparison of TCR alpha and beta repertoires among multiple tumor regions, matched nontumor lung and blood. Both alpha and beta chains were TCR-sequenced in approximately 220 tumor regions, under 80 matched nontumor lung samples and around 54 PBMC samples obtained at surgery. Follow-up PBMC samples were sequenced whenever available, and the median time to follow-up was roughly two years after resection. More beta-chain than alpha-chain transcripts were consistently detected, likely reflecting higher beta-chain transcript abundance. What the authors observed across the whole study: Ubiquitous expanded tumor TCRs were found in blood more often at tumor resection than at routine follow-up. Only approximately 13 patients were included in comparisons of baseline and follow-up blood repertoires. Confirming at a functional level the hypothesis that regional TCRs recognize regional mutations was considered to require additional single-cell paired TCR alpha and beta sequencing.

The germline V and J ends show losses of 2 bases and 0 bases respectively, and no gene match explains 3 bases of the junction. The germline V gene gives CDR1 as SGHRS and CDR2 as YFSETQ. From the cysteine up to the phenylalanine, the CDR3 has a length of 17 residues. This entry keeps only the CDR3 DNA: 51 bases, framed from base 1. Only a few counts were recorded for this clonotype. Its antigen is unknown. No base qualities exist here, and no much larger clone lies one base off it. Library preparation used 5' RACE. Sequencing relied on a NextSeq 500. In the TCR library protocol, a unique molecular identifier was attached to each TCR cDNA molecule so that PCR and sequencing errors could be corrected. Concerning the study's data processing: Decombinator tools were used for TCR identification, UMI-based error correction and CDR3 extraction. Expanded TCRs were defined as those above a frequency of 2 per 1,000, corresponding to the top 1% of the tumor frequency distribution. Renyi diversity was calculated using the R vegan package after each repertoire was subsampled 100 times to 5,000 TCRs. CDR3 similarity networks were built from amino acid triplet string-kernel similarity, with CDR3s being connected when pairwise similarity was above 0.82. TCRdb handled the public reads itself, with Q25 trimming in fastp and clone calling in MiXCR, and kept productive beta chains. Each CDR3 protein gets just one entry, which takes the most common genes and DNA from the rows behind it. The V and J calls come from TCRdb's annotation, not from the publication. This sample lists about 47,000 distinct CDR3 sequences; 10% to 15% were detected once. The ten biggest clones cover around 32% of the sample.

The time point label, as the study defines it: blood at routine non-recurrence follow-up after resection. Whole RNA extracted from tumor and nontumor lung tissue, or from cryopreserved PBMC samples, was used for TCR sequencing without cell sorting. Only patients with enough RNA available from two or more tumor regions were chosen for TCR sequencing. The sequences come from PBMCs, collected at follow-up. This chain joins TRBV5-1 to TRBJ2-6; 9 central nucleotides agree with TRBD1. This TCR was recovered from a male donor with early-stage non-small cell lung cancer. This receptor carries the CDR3 CASSFTGGPSGANVLTF. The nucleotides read TGCGCCAGCAGCTTCACAGGGGGCCCCTCTGGGGCCAACGTCCTGACTTTC.